This T cell receptor beta chain was captured by sequencing in a study of CD4 T cells in relation to SARS-CoV-2 and coronaviruses. Overall study: TCR beta CDR3s were sequenced after 10-day antigen culture of PBMCs.

V dropped 3 bases and J dropped 4 bases, with 16 bases sitting between them. Germline V lookup: CDR1 SGHNT, CDR2 YENEEA. CDR3 length equals 17 residues. TCRdb's table, derived via immunoSEQ multiplex PCR, lists solely in-frame clones and lacks some. The sample contains about 29,000 clones, roughly 76% of which appear only once. The unexposed donors gave CD4+ T cells in about 2011-2019, prior to COVID-19. The cells were cultured for about ten days before CD4+ T cells were isolated. Cells permitting, SARS-CoV-2 S/N and four cold-coronavirus spikes were tested on unexposed-donor CD4+ T cells. Comment on this clone: No antigen is known for it.

Sequenced input: CD4+ T cells from PBMCs, cultured in vitro. The rearrangement joins TRBV11-3 to TRBJ2-6, with D perhaps TRBD2 (6 bases). This TCR came from a human donor in good health. CDR3 nucleotide sequence: TGTGCCAGCAGCTTGGGCGGGACGGGGTCCGGGGCCAACGTCCTGACTTTC. It codes for CASSLGGTGSGANVLTF. Together with reference TRBV11-3 and TRBJ2-6, the CDR3 gives the full variable domain: EAGVVQSPRYKIIEKKQPVAFWCNPISGHNTLYWYLQNLGQGPELLIRYENEEAVDDSQLPKDRFSAERLKGVDSTLKIQPAELGDSAVYLCASSLGGTGSGANVLTFGAGSRLTVL.